The rows below give T cell receptor beta chains drawn from one sample of a study of response to subunit inactivated influenza vaccine. TCRdb reprocessed the RT-PCR reads with MiXCR, giving one entry per CDR3 protein. Of roughly 460,000 distinct CDR3 sequences listed, 9.5% to 12% are singletons. Material: PBMCs from blood, obtained about 6 weeks after vaccination. The receptors stem from a man aged 45 to 65 who received an inactivated influenza vaccine. Each CDR3 is given with its conserved first and last residue. The D gene is left open where the match is weak. Size is stated for part of the rows, as once, few or many counts, or as a class when the clone is expanded.

size	V	D	J	DNA	CDR3
-	TRBV15	TRBD2	TRBJ2-2	TGTGCCACCAGCATCCCCCGAGCGGGGGGACCGAACACCGGGGAGCTGTTTTTT	CATSIPRAGGPNTGELFF
-	TRBV10-3	TRBD1	TRBJ1-1	TGTGCCATCAGTACGGGACAGGGGCGATCTGAAGCTTTCTTT	CAISTGQGRSEAFF
many	TRBV29-1	-	TRBJ1-1	TGCAGCGTGATGACTCAGTATAACACTGAAGCTTTCTTT	CSVMTQYNTEAFF
-	TRBV20-1	TRBD2	TRBJ2-7	TGCAGTGCTACCGGGACTAGCGGGGCCTCCTACGAGCAGTACTTC	CSATGTSGASYEQYF
-	TRBV25-1	TRBD2	TRBJ2-2	TGTGCCAGCAGTGAACCGGGACTAGCGGGAGGTACAGAGCTGTTTTTT	CASSEPGLAGGTELFF
few	TRBV5-1	-	TRBJ2-7	TGCGCCAGCAGCTTGTACCAGGCGTACTCCTACGAGCAGTACTTC	CASSLYQAYSYEQYF
-	TRBV5-6	-	TRBJ2-3	TGTGCCAGCAGCTTGAGGACCTCTAGCGGCACAGATACGCAGTATTTT	CASSLRTSSGTDTQYF
few	TRBV4-3	TRBD2	TRBJ2-7	TGCGCCAGCAGCCAAGATCAGTGGGGGGGAACTTACGAGCAGTACTTC	CASSQDQWGGTYEQYF
-	TRBV7-8	TRBD1	TRBJ1-2	TGTGCCAGCAGCTTAGTCACCGGGACAGGGTTTGGCTACACCTTC	CASSLVTGTGFGYTF
few	TRBV5-1	-	TRBJ2-2	TGCGCCAGCAGCTTGGGCCCCACAGTGGTTAACACCGGGGAGCTGTTTTTT	CASSLGPTVVNTGELFF
few	TRBV4-1	TRBD2	TRBJ2-2	TGCGCCAGCAGCCAAGTGGGGACTAGTCTCACCGGGGAGCTGTTTTTT	CASSQVGTSLTGELFF
-	TRBV4-1	TRBD1	TRBJ2-7	TGCGCCAGCAGCCAAAGGGAAACAGGGGTATTATACGAGCAGTACTTC	CASSQRETGVLYEQYF
-	TRBV29-1	TRBD2	TRBJ2-7	TGCAGCGGAACCGGACTAGCGGGAGGTGAGCAGTACTTC	CSGTGLAGGEQYF
few	TRBV5-1	-	TRBJ2-7	TGCGCCAGCAGCTTGGGTTTGGGGGCCGGCTCCTACGAGCAGTACTTC	CASSLGLGAGSYEQYF
few	TRBV3-1	TRBD1	TRBJ2-5	TGTGCCAGCAGCCAAGGGACAGGGTGGCAAGAGACCCAGTACTTC	CASSQGTGWQETQYF
-	TRBV7-9	TRBD1	TRBJ2-1	TGTGCCAGCAGGGGACAGGGCAATGAGCAGTTCTTC	CASRGQGNEQFF
few	TRBV6-6	-	TRBJ2-7	TGTGCCAGCAGTTACTCACCTTGGGAGCAGTACTTC	CASSYSPWEQYF
once	TRBV7-8	TRBD2	TRBJ2-2	TGTGCCAGCAGCTTAGGACTAGCGGGAGATGGGTCCGGGGAGCTGTTTTTT	CASSLGLAGDGSGELFF
-	TRBV2	TRBD1	TRBJ2-1	TGTGCCAGCCGTGTCGGGACAGGGTCCCACAATGAGCAGTTCTTC	CASRVGTGSHNEQFF
-	TRBV7-3	-	TRBJ2-7	TGTGCCAGCAGCTTATTTTTAAGGGGTGAGCAGTACTTC	CASSLFLRGEQYF
-	TRBV6-1	-	TRBJ1-2	TGTGCCAGCAGTAGAGGAGGGAACTATGGCTACACCTTC	CASSRGGNYGYTF
few	TRBV5-1	TRBD1	TRBJ2-1	TGCGCCAGCAGCTTGGGACAGGGGATCAATGAGCAGTTCTTC	CASSLGQGINEQFF
many	TRBV28	-	TRBJ2-7	TGTGCCAGCAGTTTACAGGCCAGGGTATACGAGCAGTACTTC	CASSLQARVYEQYF
-	TRBV28	-	TRBJ2-1	TGTGCCAGCAGTTTTTCAGCCACACTAAACCATGAGCAGTTCTTC	CASSFSATLNHEQFF
-	TRBV20-1	TRBD1	TRBJ2-7	TGCAGTGCAAGAATCGTGGGGACAGGGAGGTACGAGCAGTACTTC	CSARIVGTGRYEQYF
-	TRBV30	TRBD2	TRBJ2-7	TGTGCCTGGAGTAGCGGGGCTCACTACGAGCAGTACTTC	CAWSSGAHYEQYF
few	TRBV28	TRBD1	TRBJ2-7	TGTGCCAGCAGTCCCCGCGGGACAGGCACCTACGAGCAGTACTTC	CASSPRGTGTYEQYF
-	TRBV20-1	TRBD1	TRBJ2-7	TGCAGTGCTGGATACAGGGGACGAACCTACGAGCAGTACTTC	CSAGYRGRTYEQYF
few	TRBV10-3	TRBD1	TRBJ2-2	TGTGCCATCAGTGAGTCACCGGGACAGGGGGCTGTCACCGGGGAGCTGTTTTTT	CAISESPGQGAVTGELFF
-	TRBV12-3/TRBV12-4	TRBD2	TRBJ2-3	TGTGCCAGCATCTATAGCGGGAGAGGAGATACGCAGTATTTT	CASIYSGRGDTQYF
few	TRBV6-5	TRBD1	TRBJ2-5	TGTGCCAGCAGTTCGACGTGGACAGGCCAAGAGACCCAGTACTTC	CASSSTWTGQETQYF
few	TRBV13	TRBD2	TRBJ2-1	TGTGCCAGCAGCCCGCCTGATGGCCTAGCGGCCTACAATGAGCAGTTCTTC	CASSPPDGLAAYNEQFF
many	TRBV4-3	-	TRBJ2-3	TGCGCCAGCAGCCAAGGGTTCTTAGCAGCCGATACGCAGTATTTT	CASSQGFLAADTQYF
few	TRBV25-1	-	TRBJ2-5	TGTGCCAGCAGTTCTACTTCCTCACGGGACCCCCAAGAGACCCAGTACTTC	CASSSTSSRDPQETQYF
few	TRBV20-1	-	TRBJ2-7	TGCAGTGCTATAGGTGGCACGATCGTATACGAGCAGTACTTC	CSAIGGTIVYEQYF
-	TRBV24-1	TRBD2	TRBJ2-5	TGTGCCACCAGTGATTCCGGGAGGGGAGCCCAAGAGACCCAGTACTTC	CATSDSGRGAQETQYF
few	TRBV11-2	TRBD2	TRBJ2-3	TGTGCCAGCAGCTTCCACACGCTGGGACTAGCGGGAGGGAGCACAGATACGCAGTATTTT	CASSFHTLGLAGGSTDTQYF
few	TRBV7-2	-	TRBJ1-2	TGTGCCAGCAGTCTTACATATGATGGAAACGGCTACACCTTC	CASSLTYDGNGYTF
-	TRBV27	-	TRBJ1-2	TGTGCCAGCAGTTTATCTCCGGGGGCGAACTATGGCTACACCTTC	CASSLSPGANYGYTF
-	TRBV5-5	-	TRBJ1-1	TGTGCCAGCAGCCAATATGAGCCCTTTTTAGCTTTCTTT	CASSQYEPFLAFF
-	TRBV9	-	TRBJ2-7	TGTGCCAGCAGCGTATGGGGTGGTGGCTACGAGCAGTACTTC	CASSVWGGGYEQYF
-	TRBV5-6	-	TRBJ2-3	TGTGCCAGCAGCTTGGTAGGGGCCAACACAGATACGCAGTATTTT	CASSLVGANTDTQYF
-	TRBV20-1	TRBD2	TRBJ2-5	TGCAGTGCTAGAGACAGCGGGGAGATTCAAGAGACCCAGTACTTC	CSARDSGEIQETQYF
many	TRBV5-1	-	TRBJ1-1	TGCGCCAGCAGCTTGGTTCAGCTGAACACTGAAGCTTTCTTT	CASSLVQLNTEAFF
-	TRBV7-9	-	TRBJ2-3	TGTGCCAGCAGGGGGGGCGCGGATACGCAGTATTTT	CASRGGADTQYF
few	TRBV4-3	-	TRBJ2-1	TGCGCCAGCAGCCAAGATCGGGCTCGACTCCACAATGAGCAGTTCTTC	CASSQDRARLHNEQFF
few	TRBV4-2	TRBD1	TRBJ1-1	TGTGCCAGCAGAGCTGGGACAGCGGACACTGAAGCTTTCTTT	CASRAGTADTEAFF